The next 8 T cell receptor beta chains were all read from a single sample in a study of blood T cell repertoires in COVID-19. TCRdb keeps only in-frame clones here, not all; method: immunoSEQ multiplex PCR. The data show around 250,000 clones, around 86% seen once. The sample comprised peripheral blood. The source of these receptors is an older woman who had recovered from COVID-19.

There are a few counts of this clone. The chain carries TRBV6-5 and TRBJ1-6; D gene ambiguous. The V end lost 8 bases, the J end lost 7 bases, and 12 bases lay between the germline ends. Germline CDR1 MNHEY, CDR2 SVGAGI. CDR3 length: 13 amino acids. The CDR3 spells CASREGLNSPLHF. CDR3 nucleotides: TGTGCCAGCCGGGAGGGATTAAATTCACCCCTCCACTTT.

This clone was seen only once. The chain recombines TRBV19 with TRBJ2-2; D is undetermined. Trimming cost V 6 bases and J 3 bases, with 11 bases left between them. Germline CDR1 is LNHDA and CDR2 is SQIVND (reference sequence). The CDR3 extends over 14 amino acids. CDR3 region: CASRLLEDTGELFF. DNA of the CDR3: TGTGCCAGTAGACTGCTTGAGGACACCGGGGAGCTGTTTTTT.

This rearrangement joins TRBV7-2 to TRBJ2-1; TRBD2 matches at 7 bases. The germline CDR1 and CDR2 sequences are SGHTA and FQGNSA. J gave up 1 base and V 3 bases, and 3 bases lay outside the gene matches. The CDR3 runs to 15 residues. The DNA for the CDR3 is TGTGCCAGCAGCTTCTCGGGGGGTTCCTACAATGAGCAGTTCTTC. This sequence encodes CASSFSGGSYNEQFF.

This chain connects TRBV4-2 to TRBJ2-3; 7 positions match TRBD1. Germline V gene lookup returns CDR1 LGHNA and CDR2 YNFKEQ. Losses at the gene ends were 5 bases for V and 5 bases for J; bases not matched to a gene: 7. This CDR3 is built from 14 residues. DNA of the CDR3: TGTGCCAGCAGCGCGGAGACAGGGAGAGATACGCAGTATTTT. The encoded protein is CASSAETGRDTQYF.

CDR3 DNA: TGTGCCAGTAGTACGGACGGGACAGGGGATCTGTCCCAGCATTTT. Its protein product is CASSTDGTGDLSQHF. The V gene is TRBV19, the J gene TRBJ1-5; TRBD1 matches 10 bases. The V gene's germline CDR1 is LNHDA and CDR2 SQIVND (reference sequence). V shed 4 bases and J 11 bases; nucleotides not matched to a gene: 11. The CDR3 sequence is 15 residues long.

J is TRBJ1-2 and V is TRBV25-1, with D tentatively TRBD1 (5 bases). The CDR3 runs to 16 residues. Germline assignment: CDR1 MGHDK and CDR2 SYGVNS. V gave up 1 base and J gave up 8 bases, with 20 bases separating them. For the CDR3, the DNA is TGTGCCAGCAGTGAATTCGCGCAGGGCGGGGTCGGAGGCTACACCTTC. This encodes CASSEFAQGGVGGYTF.

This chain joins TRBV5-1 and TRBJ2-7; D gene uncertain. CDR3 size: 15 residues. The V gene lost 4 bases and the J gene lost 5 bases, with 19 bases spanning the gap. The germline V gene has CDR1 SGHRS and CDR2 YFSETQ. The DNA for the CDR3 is TGCGCCAGCAGCGCCCCGGCCGTAGGCGGAAACGAGCAGTACTTC. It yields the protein CASSAPAVGGNEQYF.

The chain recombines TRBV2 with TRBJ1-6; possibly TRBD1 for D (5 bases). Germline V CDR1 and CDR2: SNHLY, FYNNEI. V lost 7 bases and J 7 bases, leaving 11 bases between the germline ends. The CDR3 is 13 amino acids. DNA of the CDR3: TGTGCCAGCATGGGGCAGGGAAATTCACCCCTCCACTTT. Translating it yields CASMGQGNSPLHF.